The source of this T cell receptor (beta chain) is a study of beta chain features in type 1 diabetes. Study outcomes and limitations: Moderate but significant shortening of TCRB CDR3s was recorded in all four CD4+ subsets from Type 1 diabetes patients.

CD4+ naive, central memory, regulatory and stem cell-like memory subsets were isolated by sorting on CD45RO/CCR7/CD25/CD127/CD95/CD27. This clone has just a few counts. No antigen is known for it. Of the isolated RNA, all was reverse transcribed, and so the sequenced material was expressed TCRB transcripts. Assay: immunoSEQ multiplex PCR; the TCRdb copy retains only in-frame clones and omits some. Of some 700,000 clones listed, around 15% were seen once; the top ten hold approximately 0.022%. V shed 2 bases and J shed 0 bases, with 13 bases lying between them. Germline CDR1 MGHRA, CDR2 YSYEKL. The CDR3 totals 17 residues.

Sequencing was carried out using naive CD4+ T cells from blood. The clonotype was recovered from a man aged 18-30 years with type 1 diabetes. The V call is TRBV4-1, the J call TRBJ1-4; perhaps TRBD1 as D (5 bases). The CDR3 coding sequence is TGCGCCAGCAGCCAACCTAGACAGCGTGCAACTAATGAAAAACTGTTTTTT. It yields the protein CASSQPRQRATNEKLFF.